This TCR beta chain was sequenced during a study of blood T cells in healthy people across ages. Worth noting for this clonotype: The antigen is undetermined.

The germline V and J ends were trimmed by 4 bases and 1 base, with 13 bases remaining between them. The germline CDR1 and CDR2 sequences are SGDLS and YYNGEE. The CDR3 has 15 amino acids. Donors were systemically healthy Caucasian individuals from Russia aged roughly 6 to 100 years. Approximately 10 milliliters of peripheral blood were drawn from each donor into EDTA-treated tubes. Regarding the study as a whole: Diversity of TCR beta per million T cells declined in a roughly linear way with age.

Primed by a sample-barcoded 5' primer and a J-beta primer mix, a second PCR proceeded for roughly 6 to 12 cycles. A 12-random-nucleotide template-switch adaptor tagged each cDNA molecule. TCRdb passed the 5' RACE reads through MiXCR, listing each CDR3 protein once. Among roughly 900,000 distinct CDR3 sequences, 40% to 60% were seen once, and the ten largest hold about an eighth. V usage is TRBV9 and J usage is TRBJ2-3; tentatively, D is TRBD2 (6 bases). The sample taken for sequencing was blood. This receptor was taken from a man between 25 and 39 years old in good health. The CDR3 loop reads CASSPRDLGTDTQYF. In nucleotides, the CDR3 is TGTGCCAGCAGCCCCCGGGACTTAGGCACAGATACGCAGTATTTT.